These 10 T cell receptor beta chains came from one sample sequenced in a study of tumor-infiltrating lymphocytes in primary liver carcinoma. With a constant-region primer, TCR beta cDNA was made from approximately 500 ng of total RNA. ARM-PCR was slightly modified, and three nested multiplex PCR rounds with it gave rise to the TCR beta libraries. The study ran its first two PCR rounds for roughly 10 cycles each, using TRBV1-TRBV30 forward primers and a C-beta reverse primer. TCRdb used MiXCR to reprocess the multiplex PCR reads, holding one entry per CDR3 protein. The sample lists about 320,000 distinct CDR3 sequences, 60% to 80% occurring once. RNA isolated from unsorted whole blood supplied the blood RNA, with germline DNA also extracted. The sequencing input was peripheral blood. These receptors were obtained from a man in his forties with primary liver carcinoma and hepatitis B virus infection.

Of note for this clonotype: A read error may explain this, as a much larger clone is one base away. The chain carries TRBV6-5 and TRBJ2-1; 8 nucleotides match TRBD2. Germline lookup yields CDR1 MNHEY and CDR2 SVGAGI. The CDR3 runs to 16 residues. DNA of the CDR3: TGTGCCAGCAGTTATAGGGGCGGGAGGTCTTTCGATGAGAAGTTCTTC. Amino acids: CASSYRGGRSFDEKFF.

This clonotype came up a few times. A read error is possible here, since a much larger clone lies one base away. V gene TRBV28 combines with J gene TRBJ2-7, with no clear D. In germline, CDR1 is MDHEN, CDR2 SYDVKM. This CDR3 is 14 amino acids long. The CDR3 bases are TGTGCCAACAGTTTCGCAGGTTTCTCCTACGAGCAGTACTTC. It specifies CANSFAGFSYEQYF. Drawing the rest from reference TRBV28 and TRBJ2-7, the complete variable domain is DVKVTQSSRYLVKRTGEKVFLECVQDMDHENMFWYRQDPGLGLRLIYFSYDVKMKEKGDIPEGYSVSREKKERFSLILESASTNQTSMYLCANSFAGFSYEQYFGPGTRLTVT.

Worth noting for this clonotype: A read error may account for a junction end that differs from germline. The J gene is TRBJ2-2, the V gene TRBV6-1, with D possibly TRBD2 on 6 matching bases. The CDR3 is made up of 15 amino acids. Germline V lookup: CDR1 MNHNS, CDR2 SASEGT. Here the CDR3 reads CAISSGGPGTGEPFF. DNA for the CDR3: TGTGCCATCAGTTCTGGAGGGCCGGGGACCGGGGAGCCGTTTTTT.

The sample holds many counts of this clonotype. CDR3 amino acids: CASSPHSGELFF. CDR3 bases: TGTGCCAGCAGCCCTCACTCCGGGGAGCTGTTTTTT. The chain combines TRBV6-5 with TRBJ2-2; D remains ambiguous. The CDR3 consists of 12 residues. The germline V gene has CDR1 MNHEY and CDR2 SVGAGI. Trimming left V 6 bases short and J 6 bases short, with 8 bases between.

There are a few counts of this clonotype. The rearrangement uses TRBV28 and TRBJ1-3, with D possibly being TRBD1 (6 bases). Germline CDR1 MDHEN, CDR2 SYDVKM. The CDR3 extends over 18 amino acids. V shed 5 bases and J shed 0 bases, with 20 bases lying between them. CDR3 sequence: CASSGAGTTENSGNTIYF. CDR3 bases: TGTGCCAGCAGTGGGGCCGGGACAACCGAGAACTCTGGAAACACCATATATTTT.

Comments on this clonotype: This may arise from a read error, as a much more abundant clone is one base away. The chain is built from TRBV29-1 and TRBJ2-7, with D maybe TRBD1 (5 bases). CDR3 length equals 13 residues. Germline CDR1 is SQVTM and CDR2 is ANQGSEA. V was shortened by 7 bases and J by 5 bases, with 18 bases between the two germline ends. In nucleotides, the CDR3 is TGCAGCGCCATTTTTCAGGGTCACCACGAGCAGTACTTC. It translates to CSAIFQGHHEQYF.

This clonotype was seen a single time. A read error may explain this, as a much larger clone is one base away. The gene calls are TRBV29-1 and TRBJ1-4; D remains unclear. The germline V and J ends were trimmed by 0 bases and 7 bases, with 12 bases remaining between them. The CDR3 has 14 residues. The germline V gene has CDR1 SQVTM and CDR2 ANQGSEA. Here the CDR3 DNA reads TGCAGCGTTGAAGATCGGGAGACGGGTGAAAAACTGTTTTTT. Its protein product is CSVEDRETGEKLFF. The complete variable domain, with remaining parts taken from reference TRBV29-1 and TRBJ1-4, reads SAVISQKPSRDICQRGTSLTIQCQVDSQVTMMFWYRQQPGQSLTLIATANQGSEATYESGFVIDKFPISRPNLTFSTLTVSNMSPEDSSIYLCSVEDRETGEKLFFGSGTQLSVL.

This clonotype has a handful of counts. The V gene is TRBV29-1, the J gene TRBJ1-4; no clear D. This CDR3 is built from 12 residues. The V and J ends lost 4 bases and 1 base respectively, with 4 bases between them. CDR1 is SQVTM and CDR2 is ANQGSEA in the germline V gene. The CDR3 spells CSVALTNEKLFF. DNA of the CDR3: TGCAGCGTTGCCCTAACTAATGAAAAACTGTTTTTT.

Concerning this clonotype itself: The germline gene is not matched at one end of the junction; a read error may be the cause. This rearrangement joins TRBV20-1 to TRBJ2-1; D not certain. Germline V gene sequence: CDR1 DFQATT, CDR2 SNEGSKA (reference sequence). The CDR3 is made up of 16 amino acids. This CDR3 is CSATVQREFVNNAQFF. The DNA for the CDR3 is TGCAGTGCTACGGTTCAGCGTGAGTTCGTTAACAATGCGCAGTTCTTC.

The chain carries TRBV5-1 and TRBJ2-2; the D gene is possibly TRBD2 (6 bases). Looked up from germline, CDR1 is SGHRS and CDR2 is YFSETQ. This CDR3 is 14 amino acids long. V shed 5 bases and J shed 5 bases, with 13 bases lying between them. The CDR3 region is CASSMGGRTGELFF. For the CDR3, the DNA is TGCGCCAGCAGTATGGGGGGACGTACCGGGGAGCTGTTTTTT.